The 24 T cell receptor beta chains below all came from one sample that was sequenced in a study of blood T cell repertoires in COVID-19. Clones were read by immunoSEQ multiplex PCR, and TCRdb kept only the in-frame ones, dropping some. The table shows some 150,000 clones, with around 86% occurring only once. Sequenced: peripheral blood. The receptors were sampled from a man in his 70s with acute or convalescent COVID-19.

CDR3 coding DNA: TGCAGCGTTGCCGGACTAGCGGGATTATCCTACAATGAGCAGTTCTTC. Translation: CSVAGLAGLSYNEQFF. The gene calls are TRBV29-1 and TRBJ2-1; TRBD2 matches at 12 bases. With 4 bases clipped from V and 1 base from J, the junction kept 5 bases outside the gene matches. Germline CDR1 reads SQVTM; CDR2 reads ANQGSEA. This CDR3 spans 16 amino acids.

V gene TRBV28 combines with J gene TRBJ2-7; TRBD1 matches 12 bases. This CDR3 has 15 residues. J was trimmed by 8 bases and V by 3 bases; bases with no gene match: 8. CDR1 and CDR2 from the germline V gene are MDHEN and SYDVKM. CDR3 coding DNA: TGTGCCAGCAGTTTCCAAAGGGGGACAGGGGGCAAGCAGTACTTC. It translates to CASSFQRGTGGKQYF.

The J gene is TRBJ2-1, the V gene TRBV27, with 7 bases that match TRBD2. The V and J ends lost 7 bases and 2 bases, in that order; junction bases with no gene match: 8. Germline V gives CDR1 MNHEY, CDR2 SMNVEV (reference sequence). This CDR3 contains 15 residues. For the CDR3, the DNA is TGTGCCAGCAAACTAGAAGCGGGAACCTACAATGAGCAGTTCTTC. It specifies CASKLEAGTYNEQFF.

The genes are TRBV2 and TRBJ2-1, with no clear D. CDR3 length equals 15 residues. Germline V gene sequence: CDR1 SNHLY, CDR2 FYNNEI. V lost 2 bases and J 0 bases, leaving 8 bases between the germline ends. The CDR3 region is CASSESVSSYNEQFF. CDR3 nucleotides: TGTGCCAGCAGTGAAAGCGTGAGCTCCTACAATGAGCAGTTCTTC.

This chain joins TRBV27 and TRBJ2-5; TRBD2 agrees at 9 bases. Germline V CDR1 and CDR2: MNHEY, SMNVEV (reference sequence). V lost 2 bases to trimming and J lost 1 base; unmatched junction nucleotides: 11. This CDR3 is 18 amino acids long. As DNA, the CDR3 is TGTGCCAGCAGTTTAGATCCGGCTAGCGGGAACCCCCAAGAGACCCAGTACTTC. Translating gives CASSLDPASGNPQETQYF.

In this sample, this clone turned up once. This rearrangement joins TRBV5-1 to TRBJ1-2, with D uncertain. V was trimmed by 0 bases and J by 8 bases, leaving 11 bases between them. The CDR3 has 13 amino acids. CDR1 is SGHRS, CDR2 YFSETQ, per germline. The CDR3: CASSLGLEQGYTF. The CDR3 DNA follows: TGCGCCAGCAGCTTGGGCCTGGAGCAGGGCTACACCTTC.

The chain carries TRBV15 and TRBJ2-1, with 7 bases matching TRBD2. The CDR3 runs to 15 residues. CDR1 is LNHNV and CDR2 is YYDKDF in the germline V gene (reference sequence). V gave up 5 bases and J gave up 4 bases; unmatched junction bases: 8. The CDR3 DNA is TGTGCCACCAGCGGGAGAGGGACTATTTACAATGAGCAGTTCTTC. Its protein product is CATSGRGTIYNEQFF.

The rearrangement joins TRBV24-1 to TRBJ2-2; 12 positions match TRBD2. Trimming took 11 bases from V and 6 from J; bases not matched to a gene: 9. This CDR3 spans 15 amino acids. CDR1 is KGHDR, CDR2 SFDVKD, per germline. The DNA for the CDR3 is TGTGCCAACGCTAGCGGGAGGGCCCTCCCCGGGGAGCTGTTTTTT. It is translated as CANASGRALPGELFF.

The rearrangement links TRBV19 to TRBJ2-1; weak D call: TRBD2 (6 bases). V was pared by 4 bases and J by 1 base, with 20 bases between. From germline, CDR1 is LNHDA and CDR2 SQIVND (reference sequence). The CDR3 contains 18 residues. CDR3 in amino acids: CASSTSGVRDFSYNEQFF. In DNA form, the CDR3 reads TGTGCCAGTAGTACCTCAGGCGTCCGGGACTTTTCCTACAATGAGCAGTTCTTC.

The V call is TRBV18, the J call TRBJ2-2; tentative D call: TRBD2 (6 bases). Germline V CDR1 and CDR2: KGHSH, LQKENI. V lost 4 bases and J lost 4, with 10 bases in between. The CDR3 has 14 residues. The CDR3 bases are TGTGCCAGCTCACTTCGGGAGATCACCGGGGAGCTGTTTTTT. It encodes CASSLREITGELFF.

This clone occurred once. This rearrangement joins TRBV4-3 to TRBJ2-1, with TRBD1 identical over 10 bases. Trimming cost V 3 bases and J 7 bases; bases outside gene matches: 9. The V gene's germline CDR1 is LGHNA and CDR2 YSLEER. The CDR3 is made up of 16 amino acids. CDR3 nucleotides: TGCGCCAGCAGCCAGCCCGGGACAGGGGTTAAAAATGAGCAGTTCTTC. This translates into CASSQPGTGVKNEQFF.

The chain is built from TRBV11-2 and TRBJ2-3; 7 bases are shared with TRBD1. Unmatched junction bases numbered 7, after V lost 5 bases and J lost 5 bases. This CDR3 comprises 14 residues. The germline V gene has CDR1 SGHAT and CDR2 FQNNGV. The CDR3 nucleotides read TGTGCCAGCAGCCCGCAGGGGGTGAGAGATACGCAGTATTTT. It codes for CASSPQGVRDTQYF.

This chain uses TRBV19 with TRBJ1-5; a weak D match, TRBD1 (6 bases). Trimming removed 1 base at V and 2 bases at J, with 12 bases between. The germline V gene has CDR1 LNHDA and CDR2 SQIVND (reference sequence). This CDR3 has 16 amino acids. The CDR3 DNA reads TGTGCCAGTAGTATAGTGGGGGCGCTTGGCAATCAGCCCCAGCATTTT. As protein: CASSIVGALGNQPQHF.

The chain carries TRBV5-1 and TRBJ2-5; tentatively, D is TRBD1 (7 bases). V was shortened by 3 bases and J by 5 bases, with 8 bases between the two germline ends. CDR3 size: 12 residues. CDR1 is SGHRS and CDR2 is YFSETQ in the germline V gene. For the CDR3, the DNA is TGCGCCAGCAGCTCAGGGGGGGAGACCCAGTACTTC. Protein product: CASSSGGETQYF.

This chain connects TRBV24-1 to TRBJ2-3; 7 positions agree with TRBD2. Germline CDR1 and CDR2: KGHDR and SFDVKD. V was pared by 9 bases and J by 0 bases, with 11 bases of the junction left unmatched. CDR3 size: 16 residues. CDR3 sequence: CATGGGLAASTDTQYF. The DNA for the CDR3 is TGTGCCACCGGGGGAGGGCTAGCAGCTAGCACAGATACGCAGTATTTT.

The V and J genes are TRBV3-1 (or the pseudogene TRBV3-2) and TRBJ2-2; D is uncertain. V lost 0 bases and J 6 bases, leaving 14 bases between the germline ends. CDR1 LGHDT and CDR2 YNNKEL come from the germline V gene (reference sequence). This CDR3 has 16 amino acids. The CDR3 DNA reads as TGTGCCAGCAGCCAAGAGGTAGGAGTAAGGCCCGGGGAGCTGTTTTTT. Amino acid sequence: CASSQEVGVRPGELFF.

The chain joins TRBV4-3 to TRBJ2-1, with 7 bases lining up with TRBD1. The germline V gene encodes CDR1 LGHNA and CDR2 YSLEER. Trimming at V came to 0 bases and at J to 10 bases, leaving 6 bases not matched to a gene. The CDR3 covers 14 residues. The CDR3 protein is CASSQEEQGNEQFF. The CDR3 DNA sequence: TGCGCCAGCAGCCAAGAAGAACAGGGGAACGAGCAGTTCTTC.

The rearrangement joins TRBV27 to TRBJ2-3, with 9 bases that match TRBD2. Germline V CDR1 and CDR2: MNHEY, SMNVEV (reference sequence). The CDR3 sequence is 16 residues long. V trimming: 8 bases; J trimming: 3 bases; junction bases outside the gene matches: 12. The CDR3 loop reads CASGILSGRGTDTQYF. The CDR3 DNA reads TGTGCCAGCGGGATCCTTAGCGGGAGAGGAACAGATACGCAGTATTTT.

V and J are TRBV13 and TRBJ1-2, with D hard to call. The CDR3 covers 13 residues. CDR1 PRHDT and CDR2 FYEKMQ come from the germline V gene (reference sequence). V lost 0 bases and J 3 bases, leaving 5 bases between the germline ends. The CDR3 is CASSLGQYYGYTF. CDR3 nucleotides: TGTGCCAGCAGCTTAGGACAGTACTATGGCTACACCTTC.

The chain joins TRBV7-2 to TRBJ1-6; 8 bases line up with TRBD1. The junction had 6 bases not matched to a gene; V was cut back by 4 bases and J by 10 bases. Germline V CDR1 and CDR2: SGHTA, FQGNSA. This CDR3 is 14 amino acids long. CDR3 amino acids: CASSSQGGKSPLHF. The CDR3 nucleotides read TGTGCCAGCAGCTCACAGGGGGGCAAATCACCCCTCCACTTT.

This chain links TRBV10-1 with TRBJ1-1; TRBD1 aligns across 7 bases. Germline values: CDR1 WNHNN, CDR2 SYGVQD (reference sequence). J gave up 2 bases and V 6 bases, and 6 bases lay outside the gene matches. CDR3 length equals 14 residues. CDR3 sequence: CASRTGQSNTEAFF. The DNA for the CDR3 is TGCGCCAGCAGGACGGGACAGTCAAACACTGAAGCTTTCTTT.

This sequence joins TRBV19 and TRBJ1-2; TRBD1 matches 12 bases. The CDR3 has 15 residues. Germline lookup yields CDR1 LNHDA and CDR2 SQIVND (reference sequence). After removal of 6 bases from V and 8 bases from J, the junction contained 10 bases not matched to a gene. This CDR3 is CASRSPGQGAQGYTF. CDR3 nucleotides: TGTGCCAGTAGGAGCCCGGGACAGGGGGCGCAGGGCTACACCTTC.

The chain employs TRBV5-8 and TRBJ2-5; the match to TRBD2 covers 12 bases. The germline gives CDR1 SGHTS, CDR2 YDEGEE. V dropped 6 bases and J dropped 1; count of bases not matched to a gene: 7. The CDR3 consists of 16 residues. Here the CDR3 reads CASNLRTSGTQETQYF. The DNA of the CDR3 is TGTGCCAGCAACCTACGGACTAGCGGGACCCAAGAGACCCAGTACTTC.

This clone was seen once. The rearrangement uses TRBV24-1 and TRBJ2-1; TRBD2 agrees at 11 bases. Losses at the gene ends were 3 bases for V and 5 bases for J; bases not matched to a gene: 5. CDR1 is KGHDR and CDR2 is SFDVKD in the germline V gene. This CDR3 region has 16 residues. The CDR3 reads CATSDPLAGVDNEQFF. The CDR3 nucleotides are TGTGCCACCAGTGATCCACTAGCGGGAGTTGACAATGAGCAGTTCTTC.